This T cell receptor beta chain was sequenced during a study of control samples from healthy donors and cancer patients. Libraries were prepared by immunoSEQ multiplex PCR; TCRdb keeps only in-frame clonotypes and omits some of them. The table records 190,000 or so clones, about 93% of them present only once. Germline values: CDR1 SGHVS, CDR2 FQNEAQ. The length of the CDR3 is 17 residues. The V end was cut by 1 base, the J end by 1 base, with 16 bases between. Sequencing used blood. This chain links TRBV7-8 with TRBJ1-1; a possible D gene is TRBD1 (6 bases). The sequence came from a man between 18 and 29 years old in good health. CDR3 in amino acids: CASSLGRQVPPNTEAFF. CDR3 nucleotides: TGTGCCAGCAGCTTAGGAAGACAGGTGCCCCCGAACACTGAAGCTTTCTTT. The whole variable domain, remainder taken from reference TRBV7-8 and TRBJ1-1, is GAGVSQSPRYKVAKRGQDVALRCDPISGHVSLFWYQQALGQGPEFLTYFQNEAQLDKSGLPSDRFFAERPEGSVSTLKIQRTQQEDSAVYLCASSLGRQVPPNTEAFFGQGTRLTVV.